One and the same sample provided the 21 T cell receptor beta chains below, sequenced in a study of blood T cell repertoires in COVID-19. Sequencing was performed with immunoSEQ multiplex PCR; in TCRdb, only in-frame clones are kept and a portion is missing. The sample consists of roughly 200,000 clones, 89% of them appearing once. The material sequenced was PBMCs or T cells enriched from blood (not recorded which). The receptors here all came from a woman aged 40 to 49 with acute COVID-19.

The rearrangement links TRBV6-4 to TRBJ2-1; 10 bases are a match to TRBD2. The CDR3 covers 13 residues. Germline V lookup: CDR1 MRHNA, CDR2 SNTAGT. The junction had 2 bases not matched to a gene; V was cut back by 5 bases and J by 7 bases. CDR3 amino acids: CASSSSGGNEQFF. The CDR3 coding sequence is TGTGCCAGCAGTTCTAGCGGGGGAAATGAGCAGTTCTTC.

The chain is built from TRBV24-1 and TRBJ2-1; 11 nucleotides align to TRBD2. In germline, CDR1 is KGHDR, CDR2 SFDVKD. This CDR3 contains 15 residues. J was trimmed by 6 bases and V by 0 bases; bases with no gene match: 0. For the CDR3, the DNA is TGTGCCACCAGTGATTTGACTAGCGGGAGCAATGAGCAGTTCTTC. This sequence encodes CATSDLTSGSNEQFF.

This clone was seen more than once but under ten times. The rearrangement joins TRBV19 to TRBJ1-5; D uncertain. The V and J ends lost 4 bases and 9 bases respectively, with 10 bases between them. The germline V gene encodes CDR1 LNHDA and CDR2 SQIVND (reference sequence). The CDR3 is made up of 12 amino acids. The CDR3 DNA reads as TGTGCCAGTAGTACCCTTCCGGGGCCCCAGCATTTT. Amino acid sequence: CASSTLPGPQHF.

The chain has TRBV5-1 and TRBJ2-5; a weak D match, TRBD1 (6 bases). The V gene lost 3 bases and the J gene lost 5 bases, with 14 bases spanning the gap. The CDR3 spans 14 residues. The germline CDR1 and CDR2 sequences are SGHRS and YFSETQ. The CDR3 bases are TGCGCCAGCAGCTCAGGGGTTGGCGGGGAGACCCAGTACTTC. It specifies CASSSGVGGETQYF.

The V and J genes are TRBV6-5 and TRBJ2-7, with 9 bases matching TRBD2. CDR3 length: 14 residues. CDR1 MNHEY and CDR2 SVGAGI come from the germline V gene. Trimming took 4 bases from V and 2 from J; bases not matched to a gene: 3. CDR3 bases: TGTGCCAGCAGTTGGCGGGGGGGCCCCTACGAGCAGTACTTC. Protein sequence: CASSWRGGPYEQYF.

The chain joins TRBV12-5 to TRBJ1-4; 8 nucleotides agree with TRBD1. Losses at the gene ends were 5 bases for V and 3 bases for J; bases not matched to a gene: 8. Germline V gene data show CDR1 as LGHNT and CDR2 as FRNRAP. This CDR3 comprises 16 residues. The CDR3 nucleotides read TGTGCTAGTGGTGCCCTTCAACAGGGGGCTAATGAAAAACTGTTTTTT. Amino acid sequence: CASGALQQGANEKLFF.

The chain joins TRBV14 to TRBJ2-7, with 7 positions matching TRBD2. The V segment lost 1 base and the J segment 1 base; nucleotides outside the gene matches: 1. The CDR3 spans 14 residues. From germline, CDR1 is SGHDN and CDR2 FVKESK. In DNA, the CDR3 is TGTGCCAGCAGCCAAGTCGGGGGGTCCTACGAGCAGTACTTC. Encoded protein: CASSQVGGSYEQYF.

This chain uses TRBV2 with TRBJ2-3, with D perhaps matching TRBD2 (7 bases). Trimming took 1 base from V and 1 from J, leaving 15 bases between them. Per germline, CDR1 SNHLY and CDR2 FYNNEI. The CDR3 has 17 amino acids. This CDR3 is CASSEVRGGGGTDTQYF. CDR3 coding DNA: TGTGCCAGCAGTGAAGTTCGAGGCGGGGGCGGCACAGATACGCAGTATTTT.

V gene TRBV15 combines with J gene TRBJ2-2; the match to TRBD2 covers 8 bases. The CDR3 is 14 amino acids. Germline CDR1 LNHNV, CDR2 YYDKDF (reference sequence). V was clipped by 4 bases and J by 9 bases; unmatched bases: 7. Written as DNA, the CDR3 is TGTGCCACCAGCACCCTCGGGAGGGGCAGGGAGCTGTTTTTT. It specifies CATSTLGRGRELFF.

The chain is built from TRBV30 and TRBJ1-2; D is possibly TRBD1 (6 bases). The germline V and J ends were trimmed by 5 bases and 0 bases, with 7 bases remaining between them. From germline, CDR1 is GTSNPN and CDR2 SVGIG (reference sequence). The CDR3 extends over 12 amino acids. The CDR3 coding sequence is TGTGCCTGGGGACAGTCTAACTATGGCTACACCTTC. As protein: CAWGQSNYGYTF.

This clone was observed a handful of times. The chain recombines TRBV30 with TRBJ2-7, with TRBD2 matching over 7 bases. This CDR3 comprises 15 residues. Trimming at V came to 3 bases and at J to 6 bases, leaving 14 bases not matched to a gene. Germline V CDR1 and CDR2: GTSNPN, SVGIG (reference sequence). The CDR3 DNA is TGTGCCTGGAGGGCCCCCGGCGGGAGCGGAGGCGAGCAGTACTTC. Protein product: CAWRAPGGSGGEQYF.

On this clone: The sample holds other DNA sequences that translate to the same CDR3. The CDR3 region has the DNA TGTGCCAGCAGCCGAGACACTGAAGCTTTCTTT. It is translated as CASSRDTEAFF. V usage is TRBV6-5 and J usage is TRBJ1-1; D unclear. The CDR3 runs to 11 residues. V gave up 6 bases and J gave up 3 bases, with 5 bases separating them. Germline V gives CDR1 MNHEY, CDR2 SVGAGI.

The gene calls are TRBV3-1 (or the pseudogene TRBV3-2) and TRBJ2-3, with D maybe TRBD2 (6 bases). The CDR3 loop spans 16 amino acids. Trimming stripped 4 bases from V and 3 bases from J, with 17 bases between. In germline, CDR1 is LGHDT, CDR2 YNNKEL (reference sequence). The CDR3 reads CASSPVTGRRTDTQYF. The CDR3 nucleotides read TGTGCCAGCAGCCCCGTGACGGGGAGGAGGACAGATACGCAGTATTTT.

The V gene is TRBV5-6, the J gene TRBJ2-5; a weak D match, TRBD1 (6 bases). There are 16 residues in the CDR3. Trimming took off 0 bases at V and 1 base at J, with 13 bases between the two ends. Germline V gene data show CDR1 as SGHDT and CDR2 as YYEEEE. The CDR3 here is CASSLEQGLLQETQYF. CDR3 DNA: TGTGCCAGCAGCTTGGAACAGGGTCTCCTCCAAGAGACCCAGTACTTC.

This clone was counted a single time. This chain links TRBV4-2 with TRBJ2-5, with 11 bases aligning to TRBD2. J lost 2 bases, V lost 5 bases, and 7 bases had no gene match. Germline loops: CDR1 LGHNA, CDR2 YNFKEQ. This CDR3 has 16 residues. The chain's CDR3 is CASSSSTSGDQETQYF. In DNA, the CDR3 is TGTGCCAGCAGCTCTTCGACTAGCGGGGATCAAGAGACCCAGTACTTC.

This sequence joins TRBV19 and TRBJ1-5; D unclear. The CDR3 sequence is 15 residues long. Trimming shortened V by 3 bases and J by 5 bases, and 14 bases separated the two germline ends. In germline, CDR1 is LNHDA, CDR2 SQIVND (reference sequence). In nucleotides, the CDR3 is TGTGCCAGTAGTATTCCACCAGGCGATGATCAGCCCCAGCATTTT. Its translation is CASSIPPGDDQPQHF.

The rearrangement links TRBV19 to TRBJ2-5; 8 bases are shared with TRBD2. J gave up 2 bases and V 4 bases, and 6 bases lay outside the gene matches. This CDR3 comprises 15 residues. The germline V gene has CDR1 LNHDA and CDR2 SQIVND (reference sequence). The CDR3 sequence: CASSRGGRLQETQYF. The CDR3 DNA reads as TGTGCCAGTAGTAGAGGCGGGAGGCTTCAAGAGACCCAGTACTTC.

The J gene is TRBJ2-4, the V gene TRBV6-5, with TRBD1 identical over 7 bases. This CDR3 comprises 12 residues. Unmatched junction bases numbered 3, after V lost 7 bases and J lost 6 bases. Germline values: CDR1 MNHEY, CDR2 SVGAGI. The CDR3 region has the DNA TGTGCCAGCACCCCAGGGGGAAACATTCAGTACTTC. It is translated as CASTPGGNIQYF.

CDR3 residues: CASSWGQTMNTEAFF. The CDR3 DNA reads TGCGCCAGCAGCTGGGGACAGACAATGAACACTGAAGCTTTCTTT. V usage is TRBV5-1 and J usage is TRBJ1-1, with 7 bases matching TRBD1. CDR3 length: 15 residues. The germline V gene has CDR1 SGHRS and CDR2 YFSETQ. V lost 3 bases to trimming and J lost 0 bases; unmatched junction nucleotides: 5.

The V and J genes are TRBV3-1 (or the pseudogene TRBV3-2) and TRBJ1-5, with 7 bases that match TRBD1. The V gene's germline CDR1 is LGHDT and CDR2 YNNKEL (reference sequence). With V trimmed by 5 bases and J by 0 bases, 7 bases remained unmatched. The CDR3 spans 16 residues. The CDR3 DNA follows: TGTGCCAGCAGCTCTCCGGGACAGTATAGCAATCAGCCCCAGCATTTT. The encoded protein is CASSSPGQYSNQPQHF.

This clone occurred a few times. The chain uses TRBV3-1 (or the pseudogene TRBV3-2) and TRBJ1-1; the D gene is possibly TRBD1 (6 bases). CDR3 length equals 13 residues. CDR1 is LGHDT and CDR2 is YNNKEL in the germline V gene (reference sequence). V dropped 4 bases and J dropped 6 bases, with 12 bases sitting between them. The CDR3 loop reads CASSPRGFAEAFF. CDR3 in DNA: TGTGCCAGCAGCCCCAGGGGTTTCGCTGAAGCTTTCTTT.